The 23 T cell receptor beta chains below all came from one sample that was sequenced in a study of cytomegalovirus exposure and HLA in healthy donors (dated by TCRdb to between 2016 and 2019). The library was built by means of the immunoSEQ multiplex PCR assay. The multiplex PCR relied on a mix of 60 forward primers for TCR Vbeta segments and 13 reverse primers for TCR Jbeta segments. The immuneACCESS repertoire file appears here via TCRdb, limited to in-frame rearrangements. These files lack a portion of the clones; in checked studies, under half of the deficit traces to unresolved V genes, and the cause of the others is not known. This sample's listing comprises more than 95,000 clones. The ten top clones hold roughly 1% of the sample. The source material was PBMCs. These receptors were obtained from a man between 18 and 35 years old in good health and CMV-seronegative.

The CDR3 sequence is CASSEETGRSTYEQYF. The CDR3, as DNA: TGTGCCAGCAGCGAAGAGACAGGGCGATCAACCTACGAGCAGTACTTC. The chain couples TRBV28 to TRBJ2-7, with 7 bases matching TRBD1. V lost 6 bases and J lost 2; bases outside the gene matches: 13. This CDR3 region has 16 residues. Germline CDR1 is MDHEN and CDR2 is SYDVKM.

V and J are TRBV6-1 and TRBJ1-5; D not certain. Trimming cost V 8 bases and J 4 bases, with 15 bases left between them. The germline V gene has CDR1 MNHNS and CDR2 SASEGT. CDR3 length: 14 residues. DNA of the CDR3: TGTGCCAGCTTCTCTTCGGGGTTAAATCAGCCCCAGCATTTT. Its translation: CASFSSGLNQPQHF.

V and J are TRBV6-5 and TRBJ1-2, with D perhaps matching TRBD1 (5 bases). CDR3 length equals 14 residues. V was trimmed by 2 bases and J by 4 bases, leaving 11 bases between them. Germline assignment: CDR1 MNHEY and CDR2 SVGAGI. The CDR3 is CASSYRGLRYGYTF. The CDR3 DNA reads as TGTGCCAGCAGTTACCGGGGACTTCGCTATGGCTACACCTTC.

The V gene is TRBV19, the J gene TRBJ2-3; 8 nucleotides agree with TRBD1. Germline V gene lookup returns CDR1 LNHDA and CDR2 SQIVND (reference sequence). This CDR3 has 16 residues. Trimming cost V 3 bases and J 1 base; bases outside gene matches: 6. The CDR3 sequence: CASSILDRGRTDTQYF. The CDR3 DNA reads TGTGCCAGTAGTATCCTCGACAGGGGTCGCACAGATACGCAGTATTTT.

Here the CDR3 DNA reads TGTGCCAGCAGCTTAGGAGTGGCAGGCACCTACGAGCAGTACTTC. Protein: CASSLGVAGTYEQYF. The chain joins TRBV7-8 to TRBJ2-7, with D uncertain. V was trimmed by 1 base and J by 2 bases, leaving 12 bases between them. Germline V gene lookup returns CDR1 SGHVS and CDR2 FQNEAQ. CDR3 length equals 15 residues.

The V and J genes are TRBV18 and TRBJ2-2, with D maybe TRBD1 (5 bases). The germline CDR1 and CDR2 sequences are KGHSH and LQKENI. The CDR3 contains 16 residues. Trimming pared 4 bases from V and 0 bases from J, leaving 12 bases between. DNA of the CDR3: TGTGCCAGCTCACTGAGCCAGGGCGCGAACACCGGGGAGCTGTTTTTT. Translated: CASSLSQGANTGELFF.

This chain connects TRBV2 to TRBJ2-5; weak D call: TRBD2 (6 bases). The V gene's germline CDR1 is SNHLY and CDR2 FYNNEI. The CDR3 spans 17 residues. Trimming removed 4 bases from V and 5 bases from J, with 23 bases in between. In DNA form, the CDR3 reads TGTGCCAGCAGTGGGAATCGGGGGAGACCCCTGGGGGAGACCCAGTACTTC. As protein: CASSGNRGRPLGETQYF.

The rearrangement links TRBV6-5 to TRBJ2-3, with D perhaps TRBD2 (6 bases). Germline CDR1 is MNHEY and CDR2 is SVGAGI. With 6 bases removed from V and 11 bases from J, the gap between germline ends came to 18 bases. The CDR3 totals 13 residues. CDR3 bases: TGTGCCAGCAGCCCCGGGACTCCTCTGAGGCAGTATTTT. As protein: CASSPGTPLRQYF.

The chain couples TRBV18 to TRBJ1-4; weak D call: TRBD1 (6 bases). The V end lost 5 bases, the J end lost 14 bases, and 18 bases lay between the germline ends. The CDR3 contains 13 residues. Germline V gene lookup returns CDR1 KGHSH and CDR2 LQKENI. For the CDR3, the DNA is TGTGCCAGCTCAGAAAACAGGGATTTGACTCTGTTTTTT. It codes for CASSENRDLTLFF.

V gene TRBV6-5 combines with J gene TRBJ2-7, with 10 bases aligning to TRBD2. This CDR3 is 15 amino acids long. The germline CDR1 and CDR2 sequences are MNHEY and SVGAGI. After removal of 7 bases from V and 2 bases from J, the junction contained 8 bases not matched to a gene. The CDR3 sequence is CASTQRGGSTYEQYF. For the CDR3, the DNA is TGTGCCAGCACCCAGCGGGGGGGATCTACCTACGAGCAGTACTTC.

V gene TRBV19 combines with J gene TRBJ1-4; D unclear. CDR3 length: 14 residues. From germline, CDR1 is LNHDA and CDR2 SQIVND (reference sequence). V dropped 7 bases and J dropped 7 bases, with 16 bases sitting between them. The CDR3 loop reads CASTRSGNGEKLFF. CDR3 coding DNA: TGTGCCAGTACGAGGTCGGGGAATGGTGAAAAACTGTTTTTT. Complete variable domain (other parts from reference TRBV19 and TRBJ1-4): DGGITQSPKYLFRKEGQNVTLSCEQNLNHDAMYWYRQDPGQGLRLIYYSQIVNDFQKGDIAEGYSVSREKKESFPLTVTSAQKNPTAFYLCASTRSGNGEKLFFGSGTQLSVL.

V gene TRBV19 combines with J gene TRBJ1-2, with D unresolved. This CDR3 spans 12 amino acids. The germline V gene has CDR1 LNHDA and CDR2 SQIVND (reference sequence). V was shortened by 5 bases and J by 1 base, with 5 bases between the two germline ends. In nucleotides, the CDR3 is TGTGCCAGTAGTTTAATTAACTATGGCTACACCTTC. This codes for CASSLINYGYTF. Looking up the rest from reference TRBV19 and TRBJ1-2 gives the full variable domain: DGGITQSPKYLFRKEGQNVTLSCEQNLNHDAMYWYRQDPGQGLRLIYYSQIVNDFQKGDIAEGYSVSREKKESFPLTVTSAQKNPTAFYLCASSLINYGYTFGSGTRLTVV.

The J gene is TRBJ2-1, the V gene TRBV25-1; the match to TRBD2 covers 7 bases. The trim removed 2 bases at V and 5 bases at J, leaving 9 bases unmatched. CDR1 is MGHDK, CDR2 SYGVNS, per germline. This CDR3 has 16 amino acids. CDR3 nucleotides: TGTGCCAGCAGTGAACAGGCGGGAGTCCAGGACAATGAGCAGTTCTTC. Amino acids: CASSEQAGVQDNEQFF.

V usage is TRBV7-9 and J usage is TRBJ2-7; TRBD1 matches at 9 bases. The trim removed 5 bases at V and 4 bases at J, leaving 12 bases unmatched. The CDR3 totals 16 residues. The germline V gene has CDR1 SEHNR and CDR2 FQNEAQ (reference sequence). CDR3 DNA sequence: TGTGCCAGCAGCCCCTCCGAACGGACAGGGGATTACGAGCAGTACTTC. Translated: CASSPSERTGDYEQYF.

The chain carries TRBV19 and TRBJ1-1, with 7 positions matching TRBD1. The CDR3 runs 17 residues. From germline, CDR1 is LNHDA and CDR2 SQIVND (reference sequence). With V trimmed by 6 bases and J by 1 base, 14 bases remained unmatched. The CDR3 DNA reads TGTGCCAGTAGGAATCGTGGACAGGCCCCGTCGAACACTGAAGCTTTCTTT. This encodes CASRNRGQAPSNTEAFF.

Here the CDR3 DNA reads TGTGCCAGCCGGTCCCCATCGACCTACGAGCAGTACTTC. It specifies CASRSPSTYEQYF. The chain carries TRBV2 and TRBJ2-7, with D unclear. In germline, CDR1 is SNHLY, CDR2 FYNNEI. V dropped 8 bases and J dropped 2 bases, with 13 bases sitting between them. The CDR3 covers 13 residues.

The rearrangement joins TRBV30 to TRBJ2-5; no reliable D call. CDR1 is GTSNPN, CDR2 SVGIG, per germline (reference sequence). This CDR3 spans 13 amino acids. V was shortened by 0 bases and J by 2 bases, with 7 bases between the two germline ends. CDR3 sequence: CAWSVRVQETQYF. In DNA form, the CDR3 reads TGTGCCTGGAGTGTACGGGTGCAAGAGACCCAGTACTTC.

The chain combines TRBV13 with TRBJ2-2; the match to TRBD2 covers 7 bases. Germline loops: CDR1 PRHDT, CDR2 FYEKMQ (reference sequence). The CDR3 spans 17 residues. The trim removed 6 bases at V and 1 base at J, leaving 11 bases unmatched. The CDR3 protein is CASRTNPSGVNTGELFF. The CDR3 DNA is TGTGCCAGCAGAACCAACCCCAGCGGGGTGAACACCGGGGAGCTGTTTTTT.

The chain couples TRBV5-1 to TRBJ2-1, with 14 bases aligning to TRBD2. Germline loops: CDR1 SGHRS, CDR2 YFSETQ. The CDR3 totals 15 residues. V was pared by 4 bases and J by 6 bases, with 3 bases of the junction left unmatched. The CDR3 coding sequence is TGCGCCAGCAGCGGGACTAGCGGGAGCCCCAATGAGCAGTTCTTC. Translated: CASSGTSGSPNEQFF. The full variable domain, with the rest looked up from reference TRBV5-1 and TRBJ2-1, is KAGVTQTPRYLIKTRGQQVTLSCSPISGHRSVSWYQQTPGQGLQFLFEYFSETQRNKGNFPGRFSGRQFSNSRSEMNVSTLELGDSALYLCASSGTSGSPNEQFFGPGTRLTVL.

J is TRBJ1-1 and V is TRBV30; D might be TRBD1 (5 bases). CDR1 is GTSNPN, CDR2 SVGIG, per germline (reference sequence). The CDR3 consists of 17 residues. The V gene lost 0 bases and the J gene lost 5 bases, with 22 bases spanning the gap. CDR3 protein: CAWSVRVAAGRGTEAFF. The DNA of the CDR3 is TGTGCCTGGAGTGTACGAGTCGCCGCAGGGCGGGGAACTGAAGCTTTCTTT.

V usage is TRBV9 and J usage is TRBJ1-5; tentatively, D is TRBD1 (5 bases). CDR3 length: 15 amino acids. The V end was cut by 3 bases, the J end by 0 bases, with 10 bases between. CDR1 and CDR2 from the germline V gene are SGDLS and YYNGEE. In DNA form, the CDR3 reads TGTGCCAGCAGCGCCGACAGTTATAGCAATCAGCCCCAGCATTTT. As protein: CASSADSYSNQPQHF.

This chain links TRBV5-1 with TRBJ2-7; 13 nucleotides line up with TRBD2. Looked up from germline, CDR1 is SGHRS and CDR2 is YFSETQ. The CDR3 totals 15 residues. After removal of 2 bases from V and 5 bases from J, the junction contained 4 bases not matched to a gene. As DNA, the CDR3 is TGCGCCAGCAGCTTTGTAGGGACTAGCGGGAACGAGCAGTACTTC. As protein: CASSFVGTSGNEQYF. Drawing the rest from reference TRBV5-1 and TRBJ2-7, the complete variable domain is KAGVTQTPRYLIKTRGQQVTLSCSPISGHRSVSWYQQTPGQGLQFLFEYFSETQRNKGNFPGRFSGRQFSNSRSEMNVSTLELGDSALYLCASSFVGTSGNEQYFGPGTRLTVT.

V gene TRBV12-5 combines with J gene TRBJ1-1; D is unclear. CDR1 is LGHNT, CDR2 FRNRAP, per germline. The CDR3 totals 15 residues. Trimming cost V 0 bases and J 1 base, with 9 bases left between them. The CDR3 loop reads CASGLVLGKNTEAFF. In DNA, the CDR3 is TGTGCTAGTGGTTTGGTACTCGGGAAGAACACTGAAGCTTTCTTT.